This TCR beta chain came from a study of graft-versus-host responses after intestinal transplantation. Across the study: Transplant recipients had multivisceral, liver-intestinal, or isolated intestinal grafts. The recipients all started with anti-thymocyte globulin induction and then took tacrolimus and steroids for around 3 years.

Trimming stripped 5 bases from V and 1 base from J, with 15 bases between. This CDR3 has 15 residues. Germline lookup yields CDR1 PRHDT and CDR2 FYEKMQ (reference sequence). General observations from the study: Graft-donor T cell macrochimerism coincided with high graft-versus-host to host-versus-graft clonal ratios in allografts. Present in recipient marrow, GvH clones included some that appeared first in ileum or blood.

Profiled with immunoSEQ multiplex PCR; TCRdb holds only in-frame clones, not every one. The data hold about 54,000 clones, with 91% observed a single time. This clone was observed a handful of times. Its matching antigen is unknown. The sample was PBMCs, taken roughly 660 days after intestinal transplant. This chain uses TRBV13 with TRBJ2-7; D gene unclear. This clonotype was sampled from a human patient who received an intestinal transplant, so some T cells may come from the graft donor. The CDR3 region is CASSRSADGSYEQYF. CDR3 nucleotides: TGTGCCAGCAGCCGCTCGGCTGATGGGTCCTACGAGCAGTACTTC. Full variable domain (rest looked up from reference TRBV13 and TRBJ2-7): AAGVIQSPRHLIKEKRETATLKCYPIPRHDTVYWYQQGPGQDPQFLISFYEKMQSDKGSIPDRFSAQQFSDYHSELNMSSLELGDSALYFCASSRSADGSYEQYFGPGTRLTVT.